This T cell receptor (beta chain) emerged from a study of T cells after yellow fever vaccination. The study's findings and limits: Abundant contaminating clonotypes from the bulk population could appear in FACS-sorted repertoires. A secondary response was less intense yet reached its peak sooner, at day 5 versus 15. Once the booster was given, most primary-vaccination clones reappeared, at 95% to 98% for CD4 and roughly 91% for CD8.

As regards this clonotype: As yet, its antigen is unknown.

TCRdb analysed the 5' RACE reads with MiXCR anew, one entry per CDR3 protein. Of 350,000 to 550,000 distinct CDR3 sequences listed, around 20% are singletons. This receptor was obtained from a man aged 18 to 29 who received the YFV17D yellow fever vaccine. The sample consisted of PBMCs, taken before the yellow fever booster vaccination.

In nucleotides, the CDR3 is TGTGCCAGCAGCACTACAGGGAGTACTAGCACAGATACGCAGTATTTT. This sequence encodes CASSTTGSTSTDTQYF. The chain carries TRBV7-9 and TRBJ2-3; a possible D gene is TRBD1 (6 bases). This CDR3 has 16 residues. The ends were cut back, 5 bases at V and 0 bases at J, with 15 bases in the middle. Germline CDR1 reads SEHNR; CDR2 reads FQNEAQ (reference sequence).